These T cell receptor beta chains were read from a single sample in a study of blood T cell repertoires in COVID-19. Using immunoSEQ multiplex PCR, the repertoire was profiled, and TCRdb retains in-frame clones only, with some absent. Seen here are about 210,000 clones, 84% observed once, and the top ten hold roughly 8%. Sequenced input: peripheral blood. The receptors stem from a woman in her forties or fifties with active or convalescent COVID-19. The CDR3 runs from the conserved cysteine through the conserved F or W. A D gene is named only where the DNA matches it firmly. Clone size is shown for a subset of rows, as once, few, many or a class of expanded clone.

abundance: NA
v_gene: TRBV10-3
j_gene: TRBJ1-4
d_gene: TRBD1
CDR3aa: CASGGRGNEKLFF
CDR3nt: TGTGCCTCAGGAGGCAGGGGGAATGAAAAACTGTTTTTT

abundance: NA
v_gene: TRBV27
j_gene: TRBJ1-4
d_gene: NA
CDR3aa: CASSLEVIGEKLFF
CDR3nt: TGTGCCAGCAGTTTAGAGGTAATCGGTGAAAAACTGTTTTTT

abundance: NA
v_gene: TRBV9
j_gene: TRBJ2-1
d_gene: TRBD2
CDR3aa: CASSVAGTSEYNEQFF
CDR3nt: TGTGCCAGCAGCGTTGCGGGGACTAGCGAATACAATGAGCAGTTCTTC

abundance: NA
v_gene: TRBV27
j_gene: TRBJ1-2
d_gene: TRBD1
CDR3aa: CASSLGTGGYGYTF
CDR3nt: TGTGCCAGCAGTTTAGGGACAGGGGGGTATGGCTACACCTTC

abundance: NA
v_gene: TRBV5-6
j_gene: TRBJ2-5
d_gene: NA
CDR3aa: CASSLTRIQETQYF
CDR3nt: TGTGCCAGCAGCTTGACGCGCATCCAAGAGACCCAGTACTTC

abundance: NA
v_gene: TRBV5-8
j_gene: TRBJ2-3
d_gene: NA
CDR3aa: CASSFSPSTDTQYF
CDR3nt: TGTGCCAGCAGCTTTAGCCCTTCCACAGATACGCAGTATTTT

abundance: NA
v_gene: TRBV6-5
j_gene: TRBJ1-1
d_gene: NA
CDR3aa: CASSTRTAGGTEAFF
CDR3nt: TGTGCCAGCAGTACCCGGACAGCGGGAGGCACTGAAGCTTTCTTT

abundance: once
v_gene: TRBV5-5
j_gene: TRBJ1-2
d_gene: NA
CDR3aa: CASSPPTVNYGYTF
CDR3nt: TGTGCCAGCAGCCCCCCTACAGTAAACTATGGCTACACCTTC

abundance: once
v_gene: TRBV28
j_gene: TRBJ1-5
d_gene: TRBD1
CDR3aa: CASGAGQGWQPQHF
CDR3nt: TGTGCCAGCGGGGCGGGACAGGGCTGGCAGCCCCAGCATTTT

abundance: NA
v_gene: TRBV3-1/TRBV3-2
j_gene: TRBJ1-2
d_gene: TRBD1
CDR3aa: CASSPGWDRGGYTF
CDR3nt: TGTGCCAGCAGCCCAGGGTGGGACAGGGGTGGCTACACCTTC

abundance: NA
v_gene: TRBV11-3
j_gene: TRBJ2-1
d_gene: NA
CDR3aa: CASSVNYEQFF
CDR3nt: TGTGCCAGCAGCGTCAACTATGAGCAGTTCTTC

abundance: NA
v_gene: TRBV5-1
j_gene: TRBJ1-2
d_gene: TRBD1
CDR3aa: CASSAGQGIGGYTF
CDR3nt: TGCGCCAGCAGCGCGGGACAGGGGATCGGTGGCTACACCTTC

abundance: NA
v_gene: TRBV6-1
j_gene: TRBJ1-5
d_gene: NA
CDR3aa: CASSEARGPGQPQHF
CDR3nt: TGTGCCAGCAGTGAAGCGCGAGGGCCGGGGCAGCCCCAGCATTTT

abundance: NA
v_gene: TRBV2
j_gene: TRBJ1-2
d_gene: TRBD1
CDR3aa: CASNPTGVPYGYTF
CDR3nt: TGTGCCAGCAACCCAACAGGGGTTCCGTATGGCTACACCTTC

abundance: NA
v_gene: TRBV19
j_gene: TRBJ2-3
d_gene: TRBD1
CDR3aa: CATSPGTGVPDTQYF
CDR3nt: TGTGCCACTTCTCCCGGGACAGGGGTCCCAGATACGCAGTATTTT

abundance: NA
v_gene: TRBV15
j_gene: TRBJ1-1
d_gene: NA
CDR3aa: CATSRDPSQAEAFF
CDR3nt: TGTGCCACCAGCAGAGACCCCTCACAGGCTGAAGCTTTCTTT

abundance: NA
v_gene: TRBV29-1
j_gene: TRBJ2-5
d_gene: NA
CDR3aa: CSVEGGTGSSSETQYF
CDR3nt: TGCAGCGTTGAAGGGGGAACAGGGAGTTCTTCGGAGACCCAGTACTTC

abundance: few
v_gene: TRBV7-8
j_gene: TRBJ1-1
d_gene: TRBD1
CDR3aa: CASSLGGQGLEAFF
CDR3nt: TGTGCCAGCAGCTTAGGGGGACAGGGATTAGAAGCTTTCTTT

abundance: NA
v_gene: TRBV10-2
j_gene: TRBJ2-7
d_gene: TRBD2
CDR3aa: CASHTSGSYEQYF
CDR3nt: TGCGCCAGCCATACTAGCGGGAGCTACGAGCAGTACTTC

abundance: NA
v_gene: TRBV3-1/TRBV3-2
j_gene: TRBJ2-5
d_gene: TRBD1
CDR3aa: CASSHTTTGSETQYF
CDR3nt: TGTGCCAGCAGTCACACAACGACAGGGTCAGAGACCCAGTACTTC

abundance: NA
v_gene: TRBV7-9
j_gene: TRBJ2-5
d_gene: NA
CDR3aa: CASSLGLQATKETQYF
CDR3nt: TGTGCCAGCAGCTTAGGTCTACAGGCTACTAAAGAGACCCAGTACTTC

abundance: few
v_gene: TRBV10-3
j_gene: TRBJ2-1
d_gene: TRBD2
CDR3aa: CATEGLEGGEQFF
CDR3nt: TGTGCCACTGAAGGACTAGAAGGCGGTGAGCAGTTCTTC